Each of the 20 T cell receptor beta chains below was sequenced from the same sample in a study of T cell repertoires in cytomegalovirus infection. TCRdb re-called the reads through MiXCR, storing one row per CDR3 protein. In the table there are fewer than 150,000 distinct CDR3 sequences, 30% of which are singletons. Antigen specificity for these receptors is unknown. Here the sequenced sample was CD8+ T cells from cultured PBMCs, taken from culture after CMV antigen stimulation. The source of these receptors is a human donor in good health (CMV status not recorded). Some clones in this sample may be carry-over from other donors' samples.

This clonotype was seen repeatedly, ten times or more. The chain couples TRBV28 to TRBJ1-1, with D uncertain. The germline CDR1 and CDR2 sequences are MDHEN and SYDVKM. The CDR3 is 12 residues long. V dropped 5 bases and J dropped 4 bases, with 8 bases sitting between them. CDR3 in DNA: TGTGCCAGCAGTGGTATAGGCACTGAAGCTTTCTTT. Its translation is CASSGIGTEAFF.

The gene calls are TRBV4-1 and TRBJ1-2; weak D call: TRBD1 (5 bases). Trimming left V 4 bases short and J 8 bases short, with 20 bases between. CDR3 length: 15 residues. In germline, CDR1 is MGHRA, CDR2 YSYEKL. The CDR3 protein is CASSPPTGDSTGYTF. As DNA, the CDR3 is TGCGCCAGCAGCCCTCCGACGGGGGACTCAACGGGCTACACCTTC.

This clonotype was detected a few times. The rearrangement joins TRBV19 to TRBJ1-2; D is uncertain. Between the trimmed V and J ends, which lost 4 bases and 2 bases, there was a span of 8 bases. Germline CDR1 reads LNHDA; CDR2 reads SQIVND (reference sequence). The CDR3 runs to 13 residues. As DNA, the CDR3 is TGTGCCAGTAGTACTAGTGGGAACTATGGCTACACCTTC. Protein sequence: CASSTSGNYGYTF.

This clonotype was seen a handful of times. CDR3 amino acids: CASSFTGFYGEQFF. The CDR3 DNA reads as TGTGCCAGCAGCTTCACGGGATTTTATGGTGAGCAGTTCTTC. The V and J genes are TRBV7-9 and TRBJ2-1, with D possibly matching TRBD2 (5 bases). Germline CDR1 reads SEHNR; CDR2 reads FQNEAQ (reference sequence). Trimming took 3 bases from V and 9 from J, leaving 15 bases between them. This CDR3 contains 14 residues.

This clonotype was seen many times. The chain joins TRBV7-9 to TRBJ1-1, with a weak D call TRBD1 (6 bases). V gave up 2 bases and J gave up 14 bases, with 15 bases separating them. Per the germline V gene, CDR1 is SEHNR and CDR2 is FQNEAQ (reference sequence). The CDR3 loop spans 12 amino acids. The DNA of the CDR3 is TGTGCCAGCAGCTTAATAGGGGGGGGAGAGTTCTTT. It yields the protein CASSLIGGGEFF.

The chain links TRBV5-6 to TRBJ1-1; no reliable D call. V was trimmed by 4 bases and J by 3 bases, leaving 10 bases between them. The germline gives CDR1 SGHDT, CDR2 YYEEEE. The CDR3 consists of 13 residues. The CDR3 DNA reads TGTGCCAGCAGCCCGGCTGAGGACACTGAAGCTTTCTTT. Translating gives CASSPAEDTEAFF.

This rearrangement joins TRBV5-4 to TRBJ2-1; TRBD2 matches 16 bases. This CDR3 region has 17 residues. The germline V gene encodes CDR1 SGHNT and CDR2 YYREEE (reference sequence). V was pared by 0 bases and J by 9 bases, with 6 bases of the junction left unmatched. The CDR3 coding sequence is TGTGCCAGCAGCTTGGCCGGGACTAGCGGGGGGGCCGGTGAGCAGTTCTTC. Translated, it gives CASSLAGTSGGAGEQFF.

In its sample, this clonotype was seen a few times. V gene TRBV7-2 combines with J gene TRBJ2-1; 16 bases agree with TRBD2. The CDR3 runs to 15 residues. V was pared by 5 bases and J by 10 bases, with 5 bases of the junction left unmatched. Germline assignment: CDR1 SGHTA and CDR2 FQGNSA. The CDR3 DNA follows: TGTGCCAGCAGCCCGGGACTAGCGGGGGGGCAGGAGCAGTTCTTC. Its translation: CASSPGLAGGQEQFF.

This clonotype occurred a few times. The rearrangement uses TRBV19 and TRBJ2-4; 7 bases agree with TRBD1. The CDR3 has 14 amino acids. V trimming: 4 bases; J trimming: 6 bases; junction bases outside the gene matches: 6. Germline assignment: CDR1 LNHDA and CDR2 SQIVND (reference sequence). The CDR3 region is CASSNRGERNIQYF. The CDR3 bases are TGTGCCAGTAGTAACAGGGGAGAGAGAAACATTCAGTACTTC.

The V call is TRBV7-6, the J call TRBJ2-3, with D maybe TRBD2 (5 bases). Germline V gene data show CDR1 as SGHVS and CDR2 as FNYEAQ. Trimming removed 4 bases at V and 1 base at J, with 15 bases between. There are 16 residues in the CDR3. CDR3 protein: CASSSNVRGRTDTQYF. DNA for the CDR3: TGTGCCAGCAGCTCTAACGTACGGGGTCGCACAGATACGCAGTATTTT.

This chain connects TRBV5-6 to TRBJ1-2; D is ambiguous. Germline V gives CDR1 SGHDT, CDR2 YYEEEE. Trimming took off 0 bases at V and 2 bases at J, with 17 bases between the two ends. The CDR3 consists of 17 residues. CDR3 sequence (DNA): TGTGCCAGCAGCTTGGTTGGGCGGGCGAGAAGAAACTATGGCTACACCTTC. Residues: CASSLVGRARRNYGYTF.

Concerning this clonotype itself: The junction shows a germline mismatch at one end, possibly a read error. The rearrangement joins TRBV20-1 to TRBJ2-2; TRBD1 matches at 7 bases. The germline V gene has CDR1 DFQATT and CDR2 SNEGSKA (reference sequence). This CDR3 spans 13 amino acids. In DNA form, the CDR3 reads TGCAGTTCTAGGACAGGAAGCACCGGGGAGCTGTTTTTT. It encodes CSSRTGSTGELFF.

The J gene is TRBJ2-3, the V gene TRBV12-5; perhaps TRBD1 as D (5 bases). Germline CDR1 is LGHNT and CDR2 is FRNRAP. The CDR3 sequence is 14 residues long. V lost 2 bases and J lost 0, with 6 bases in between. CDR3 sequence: CASGLTGSTDTQYF. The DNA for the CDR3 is TGTGCTAGTGGTTTGACAGGTAGCACAGATACGCAGTATTTT.

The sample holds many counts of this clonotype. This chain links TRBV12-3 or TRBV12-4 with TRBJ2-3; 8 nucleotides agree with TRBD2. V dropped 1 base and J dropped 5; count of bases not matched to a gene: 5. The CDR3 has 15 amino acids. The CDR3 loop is CASSLVGGAEDTQYF. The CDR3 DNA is TGTGCCAGCAGTTTAGTCGGGGGGGCAGAAGATACGCAGTATTTT.

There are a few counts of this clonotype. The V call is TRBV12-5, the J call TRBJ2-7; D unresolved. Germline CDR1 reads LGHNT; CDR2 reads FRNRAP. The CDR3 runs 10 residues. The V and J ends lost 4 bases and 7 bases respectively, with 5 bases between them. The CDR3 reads CASGSGEQYF. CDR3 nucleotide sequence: TGTGCTAGTGGTTCAGGAGAGCAGTACTTC.

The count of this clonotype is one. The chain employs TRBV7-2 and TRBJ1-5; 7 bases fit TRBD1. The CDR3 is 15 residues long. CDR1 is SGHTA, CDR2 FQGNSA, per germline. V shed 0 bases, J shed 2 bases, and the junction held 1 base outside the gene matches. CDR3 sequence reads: CASSLADRGNQPQHF. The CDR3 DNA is TGTGCCAGCAGCTTAGCCGACAGGGGCAATCAGCCCCAGCATTTT. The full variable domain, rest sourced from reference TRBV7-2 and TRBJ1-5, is GAGVSQSPSNKVTEKGKDVELRCDPISGHTALYWYRQSLGQGLEFLIYFQGNSAPDKSGLPSDRFSAERTGGSVSTLTIQRTQQEDSAVYLCASSLADRGNQPQHFGDGTRLSIL.

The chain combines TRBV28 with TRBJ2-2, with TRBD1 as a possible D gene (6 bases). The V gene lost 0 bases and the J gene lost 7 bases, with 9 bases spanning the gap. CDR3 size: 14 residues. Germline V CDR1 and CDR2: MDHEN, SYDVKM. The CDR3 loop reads CASSLWGAGGELFF. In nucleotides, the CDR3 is TGTGCCAGCAGTTTATGGGGGGCAGGCGGGGAGCTGTTTTTT.

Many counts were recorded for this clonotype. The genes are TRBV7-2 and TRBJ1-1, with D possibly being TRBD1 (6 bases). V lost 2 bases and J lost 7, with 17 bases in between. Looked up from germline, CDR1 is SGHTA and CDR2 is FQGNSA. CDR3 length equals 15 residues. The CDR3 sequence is CASSLIIAWTDEAFF. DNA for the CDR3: TGTGCCAGCAGCTTAATTATTGCGTGGACAGATGAAGCTTTCTTT.

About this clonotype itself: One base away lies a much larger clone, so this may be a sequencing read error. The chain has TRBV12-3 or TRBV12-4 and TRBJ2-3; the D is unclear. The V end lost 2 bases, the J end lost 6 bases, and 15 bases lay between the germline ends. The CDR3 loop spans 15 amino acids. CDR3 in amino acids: CASSLSSDPRDTQYF. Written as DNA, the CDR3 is TGTGCCAGCAGTTTAAGTTCGGACCCCCGTGATACGCAGTATTTT.

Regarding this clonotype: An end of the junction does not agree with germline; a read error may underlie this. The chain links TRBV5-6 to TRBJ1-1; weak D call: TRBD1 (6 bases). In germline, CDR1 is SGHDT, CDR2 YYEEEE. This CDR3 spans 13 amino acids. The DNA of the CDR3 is TGTGCCATCAGCGCCCAGGGGAGCACTGAAGCTTTCTTT. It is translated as CAISAQGSTEAFF.